The 4 T cell receptor beta chains below all came from one sample that was sequenced in a study of beta chain features in type 1 diabetes. Points from the study as a whole: There was a moderate but significant shortening of TCRB CDR3s in all four CD4+ subsets of Type 1 diabetes patients.

The investigators reverse transcribed all of the isolated RNA, so they sequenced expressed TCRB transcripts. The table came from immunoSEQ multiplex PCR; TCRdb's copy has only in-frame clones and leaves some out. In the table there are some 370,000 clones, roughly 9.8% of which are singletons. The antigens of these receptors remain unknown. Material for sequencing was central memory CD4+ T cells from blood. All receptors come from a man younger than 45 with type 1 diabetes.

CDR3 amino acids: CASSQSGYEQYF. CDR3 DNA: TGTGCCAGCAGCCAATCGGGATACGAGCAGTACTTC. The chain recombines TRBV16 with TRBJ2-7, with no clear D. The CDR3 is 12 residues long. The V end was cut by 0 bases, the J end by 4 bases, with 4 bases between. Germline loops: CDR1 KGHSY, CDR2 FQNENV.

This clone was counted only a few times. The chain couples TRBV7-2 to TRBJ2-7; TRBD1 might be the D (5 bases). Germline assignment: CDR1 SGHTA and CDR2 FQGNSA. The CDR3 is 14 residues long. V lost 5 bases, J lost 1 base, and 12 bases lay in between. The chain's CDR3 is CASSPFRASYEQYF. As DNA, the CDR3 is TGTGCCAGCAGCCCCTTCAGGGCGTCCTACGAGCAGTACTTC.

There are a few counts of this clone. The rearrangement links TRBV9 to TRBJ2-3; 11 positions agree with TRBD2. From germline, CDR1 is SGDLS and CDR2 YYNGEE. The CDR3 is 17 amino acids. With 0 bases clipped from V and 4 bases from J, the junction kept 7 bases outside the gene matches. CDR3 nucleotide sequence: TGTGCCAGCAGCGTAGTAACTAGCGGGAGCAACCCAGATACGCAGTATTTT. Protein product: CASSVVTSGSNPDTQYF.

Remarks on this clone: A read error is likely here: a far larger clone is one base away. The chain has TRBV18 and TRBJ2-7; 7 nucleotides line up with TRBD1. J gave up 2 bases and V 0 bases, and 1 base lay outside the gene matches. This CDR3 spans 14 amino acids. The germline V gene has CDR1 KGHSH and CDR2 LQKENI. The CDR3 spells CASSPPGTAYEQYF. In nucleotides, the CDR3 is TGTGCCAGCTCACCACCCGGGACAGCCTACGAGCAGTACTTC.